The 23 T cell receptor beta chains listed next were all sequenced from one sample in a study of blood T cell dynamics during melanoma immunotherapy. Time point described: pre-treatment baseline. Clones were sequenced by immunoSEQ multiplex PCR, and TCRdb holds only the in-frame ones, with some missing. Among around 1,400 clones listed, about 90% were seen once. Sequencing was performed on effector memory CD8+ T cells from blood, taken from a patient treated with checkpoint blockade. Receptor source: a human donor with melanoma.

This clone was counted a single time. CDR3 DNA sequence: TGTGCCAGCAGTTTATTGGGGCTAGCGGGAGCCCCCGCCTACGAGCAGTACTTC. This codes for CASSLLGLAGAPAYEQYF. The rearrangement links TRBV27 to TRBJ2-5, with 10 bases that match TRBD2. TRBJ2-7 matches the DNA end more closely, so the J call is doubtful. CDR3 length: 18 amino acids. CDR1 is MNHEY and CDR2 is SMNVEV in the germline V gene (reference sequence).

The CDR3 sequence is CASSVDQGPASGYTF. The CDR3 bases are TGTGCCAGCAGCGTAGATCAGGGGCCCGCGAGTGGCTACACCTTC. The genes are TRBV9 and TRBJ1-2; possible D gene TRBD1, 6 bases. The CDR3 covers 15 residues. From germline, CDR1 is SGDLS and CDR2 YYNGEE. V gave up 0 bases and J gave up 7 bases, with 16 bases separating them.

The rearrangement uses TRBV7-2 and TRBJ2-7; TRBD2 agrees at 8 bases. V trimming: 6 bases; J trimming: 0 bases; junction bases outside the gene matches: 7. The CDR3 spans 15 residues. Germline V gene data show CDR1 as SGHTA and CDR2 as FQGNSA. CDR3 nucleotides: TGTGCCAGCAGAGTTACGGGAGGGAGCTCCTACGAGCAGTACTTC. This codes for CASRVTGGSSYEQYF.

The V and J genes are TRBV30 and TRBJ2-1, with D unresolved. The CDR3 runs 14 residues. CDR1 and CDR2 (germline): GTSNPN, SVGIG (reference sequence). Trimming shortened V by 1 base and J by 0 bases, and 7 bases separated the two germline ends. CDR3: CAWSAAVSYNEQFF. CDR3 in DNA: TGTGCCTGGAGTGCCGCTGTCTCCTACAATGAGCAGTTCTTC.

This chain's CDR3 is CASVISGLGPREQYF. For the CDR3, the DNA is TGTGCTAGTGTCATCTCCGGGCTCGGGCCGCGGGAGCAGTACTTC. The gene calls are TRBV12-5 and TRBJ2-7, with no clear D. In germline, CDR1 is LGHNT, CDR2 FRNRAP. CDR3 length equals 15 residues. V was clipped by 7 bases and J by 7 bases, with 23 bases between them.

V is TRBV7-2 and J is TRBJ2-1; 12 bases map to TRBD2. V gave up 2 bases and J gave up 5 bases; unmatched junction bases: 10. The CDR3 runs 18 residues. Germline V gene sequence: CDR1 SGHTA, CDR2 FQGNSA. This chain's CDR3 is CASSLRLAGVLADNEQFF. The CDR3 region has the DNA TGTGCCAGCAGCTTAAGACTAGCGGGAGTTCTTGCGGACAATGAGCAGTTCTTC.

The chain uses TRBV15 and TRBJ1-1, with D maybe TRBD1 (6 bases). Per germline, CDR1 LNHNV and CDR2 YYDKDF (reference sequence). This CDR3 region has 17 residues. V lost 5 bases and J 4 bases, leaving 23 bases between the germline ends. DNA of the CDR3: TGTGCCACCAGCTCCCTAGTTCGGGAGGGCAGGGGCACTGAAGCTTTCTTT. Amino acids: CATSSLVREGRGTEAFF. Full variable domain (remainder filled in from reference TRBV15 and TRBJ1-1): DAMVIQNPRYQVTQFGKPVTLSCSQTLNHNVMYWYQQKSSQAPKLLFHYYDKDFNNEADTPDNFQSRRPNTSFCFLDIRSPGLGDTAMYLCATSSLVREGRGTEAFFGQGTRLTVV.

The sample holds a few counts of this clone. The chain joins TRBV5-1 to TRBJ2-7; TRBD2 matches 7 bases. CDR1 is SGHRS and CDR2 is YFSETQ in the germline V gene. The CDR3 contains 14 residues. The V and J ends lost 6 bases and 2 bases, in that order; junction bases with no gene match: 8. CDR3 protein: CASTQVGTTYEQYF. The CDR3 coding sequence is TGCGCCAGCACCCAGGTGGGGACTACCTACGAGCAGTACTTC.

V usage is TRBV27 and J usage is TRBJ2-3, with D possibly TRBD1 on 5 matching bases. This CDR3 has 16 amino acids. V was cut by 3 bases and J by 0 bases, with 13 bases left in between. Looked up from germline, CDR1 is MNHEY and CDR2 is SMNVEV (reference sequence). The CDR3 DNA reads as TGTGCCAGCAGTTTGAAACAGGACCTTAGCACAGATACGCAGTATTTT. Its translation: CASSLKQDLSTDTQYF.

The chain is built from TRBV4-1 and TRBJ2-5; 11 bases are a match to TRBD2. This CDR3 has 15 residues. V was pared by 1 base and J by 5 bases, with 3 bases of the junction left unmatched. Germline V gene sequence: CDR1 MGHRA, CDR2 YSYEKL. CDR3: CASSQVLAGDETQYF. In nucleotides, the CDR3 is TGCGCCAGCAGCCAAGTACTAGCGGGGGATGAGACCCAGTACTTC.

The V call is TRBV29-1, the J call TRBJ1-1, with 10 nucleotides matching TRBD1. Germline values: CDR1 SQVTM, CDR2 ANQGSEA. This CDR3 contains 14 residues. Losses at the gene ends were 4 bases for V and 4 bases for J; bases not matched to a gene: 6. CDR3 DNA: TGCAGCGTTGTTGCCCGGGACAGGGGCACTGAAGCTTTCTTT. Its translation is CSVVARDRGTEAFF. Using reference TRBV29-1 and TRBJ1-1 for the parts outside the CDR3, the full variable domain is SAVISQKPSRDICQRGTSLTIQCQVDSQVTMMFWYRQQPGQSLTLIATANQGSEATYESGFVIDKFPISRPNLTFSTLTVSNMSPEDSSIYLCSVVARDRGTEAFFGQGTRLTVV.

Comments on this clone: The junction and the germline gene differ at one end; a read error may be behind it. This chain uses TRBV2 with TRBJ2-1, with a weak D call TRBD1 (6 bases). This CDR3 is built from 15 residues. The germline gives CDR1 SNHLY, CDR2 FYNNEI. DNA for the CDR3: TGTGCCAGCAGGGAAGACAGGCGCCGAGACAATGAGCAGTTCTTC. Translating gives CASREDRRRDNEQFF.

This chain uses TRBV28 with TRBJ1-5, with D perhaps TRBD1 (6 bases). Germline values: CDR1 MDHEN, CDR2 SYDVKM. Trimming stripped 8 bases from V and 1 base from J, with 12 bases between. CDR3 size: 14 residues. The CDR3: CASHGGGSNQPQHF. The CDR3 coding sequence is TGTGCCAGCCATGGGGGGGGCAGCAATCAGCCCCAGCATTTT.

This sequence joins TRBV5-4 and TRBJ2-5; 8 bases match TRBD2. The CDR3 runs to 15 residues. CDR1 is SGHNT, CDR2 YYREEE, per germline (reference sequence). V gave up 1 base and J gave up 1 base; unmatched junction bases: 3. CDR3 residues: CASSLRAGAQETQYF. The CDR3 coding sequence is TGTGCCAGCAGCTTGCGAGCGGGGGCCCAAGAGACCCAGTACTTC.

This clone came up once. The rearrangement joins TRBV9 to TRBJ2-1; 8 positions match TRBD1. Unmatched junction bases numbered 3, after V lost 0 bases and J lost 1 base. In germline, CDR1 is SGDLS, CDR2 YYNGEE. The CDR3 consists of 16 residues. In DNA, the CDR3 is TGTGCCAGCAGCGTAGCAGGGGGCAGGTCCTACAATGAGCAGTTCTTC. Its protein product is CASSVAGGRSYNEQFF.

V gene TRBV4-3 combines with J gene TRBJ1-1, with a weak D call TRBD1 (6 bases). V was clipped by 4 bases and J by 1 base, with 19 bases between them. Per germline, CDR1 LGHNA and CDR2 YSLEER. The CDR3 has 17 residues. The CDR3 DNA reads TGCGCCAGCAGCCGAAAAAAGACACAGGGCCCGAACACTGAAGCTTTCTTT. Protein: CASSRKKTQGPNTEAFF.

This clone has a single count. V and J are TRBV7-9 and TRBJ2-7; D is ambiguous. The length of the CDR3 is 13 residues. V was trimmed by 5 bases and J by 1 base, leaving 9 bases between them. Germline-derived CDR1 and CDR2 are SEHNR and FQNEAQ (reference sequence). The CDR3 loop reads CASSPPSSYEQYF. As DNA, the CDR3 is TGTGCCAGCAGCCCGCCCAGTTCCTACGAGCAGTACTTC.

The J gene is TRBJ2-3, the V gene TRBV5-4; D perhaps matches TRBD2 (7 bases). The CDR3 length is 16 residues. The germline V gene has CDR1 SGHNT and CDR2 YYREEE (reference sequence). Deletions cut 10 bases from V and 4 bases from J, with 25 bases between. Here the CDR3 DNA reads TGTGCCGCGAAAGGGGGGGACGGGAGACCAGCAGATACGCAGTATTTT. Protein: CAAKGGDGRPADTQYF.

This clone was detected only once. The V call is TRBV7-9, the J call TRBJ1-6; 10 nucleotides match TRBD1. V was pared by 6 bases and J by 6 bases, with 11 bases of the junction left unmatched. This CDR3 is built from 17 residues. Germline V gene sequence: CDR1 SEHNR, CDR2 FQNEAQ (reference sequence). Written as DNA, the CDR3 is TGTGCCAGCAGTCCGATACCGGGACAGGGGCTTAATTCACCCCTCCACTTT. This codes for CASSPIPGQGLNSPLHF.

The rearrangement links TRBV7-9 to TRBJ2-7; the D gene could be TRBD1 or TRBD2 (5 bases each). The CDR3 loop spans 14 amino acids. V lost 4 bases and J 4 bases, leaving 14 bases between the germline ends. The germline gives CDR1 SEHNR, CDR2 FQNEAQ (reference sequence). The CDR3 DNA is TGTGCCAGCAGCTGGGACCGAGGTTTTTACGAGCAGTACTTC. Its translation: CASSWDRGFYEQYF. Using reference TRBV7-9 and TRBJ2-7 for the parts outside the CDR3, the full variable domain is DTGVSQNPRHKITKRGQNVTFRCDPISEHNRLYWYRQTLGQGPEFLTYFQNEAQLEKSRLLSDRFSAERPKGSFSTLEIQRTEQGDSAMYLCASSWDRGFYEQYFGPGTRLTVT.

The gene calls are TRBV7-2 and TRBJ2-5; a possible D gene is TRBD1 (6 bases). CDR1 and CDR2 from the germline V gene are SGHTA and FQGNSA. V lost 6 bases and J lost 8, with 10 bases in between. This CDR3 comprises 11 residues. DNA for the CDR3: TGTGCCAGCAGTGTGGACAGCACCCAGTACTTC. The encoded protein is CASSVDSTQYF.

This clone showed up just once. This chain links TRBV19 with TRBJ2-6; TRBD1 is a possible D gene (5 bases). V gave up 3 bases and J gave up 0 bases, with 6 bases separating them. This CDR3 comprises 15 residues. Germline CDR1 LNHDA, CDR2 SQIVND (reference sequence). The CDR3, as DNA: TGTGCCAGTAGTATTGACAGCTCTGGGGCCAACGTCCTGACTTTC. Its translation is CASSIDSSGANVLTF.

The rearrangement joins TRBV5-1 to TRBJ1-5; 7 nucleotides line up with TRBD1. The V gene end was trimmed by 0 bases and the J gene end by 7 bases; junction bases not matched to a gene: 4. CDR1 and CDR2 (germline): SGHRS, YFSETQ. The CDR3 extends over 14 amino acids. CDR3 amino acids: CASSLEGAGQPQHF. The CDR3, as DNA: TGCGCCAGCAGCTTGGAGGGGGCTGGGCAGCCCCAGCATTTT.